What follows are 3 T cell receptor beta chains derived from one specimen sequenced in a study of cytomegalovirus exposure and HLA in healthy donors. The PCR made use of 60 Vbeta and 13 Jbeta primers. Repertoires were generated with immunoSEQ multiplex PCR, while TCRdb's copy carries only in-frame clones and drops some. The data show 150,000 or so clones, with around 79% seen just once and around 0.7% held by the top ten. Sample: PBMCs. The receptors here all came from a male donor in good health and CMV-seronegative.

J is TRBJ2-7 and V is TRBV4-3, with no clear D. Germline assignment: CDR1 LGHNA and CDR2 YSLEER. Deletions cut 1 base from V and 0 bases from J, with 7 bases between. There are 14 residues in the CDR3. The CDR3 loop reads CASSQVPSSYEQYF. The CDR3 nucleotides are TGCGCCAGCAGCCAAGTGCCTAGCTCCTACGAGCAGTACTTC.

The rearrangement uses TRBV12-5 and TRBJ2-1; D gene unclear. The germline CDR1 and CDR2 sequences are LGHNT and FRNRAP. This CDR3 spans 14 amino acids. V was shortened by 6 bases and J by 0 bases, with 9 bases between the two germline ends. The CDR3 nucleotides read TGTGCTAGTGGGCCAGGATCCTCCTACAATGAGCAGTTCTTC. This encodes CASGPGSSYNEQFF.

DNA for the CDR3: TGTGCCTGGAGTGTACGAACGGGCGGGGAGCAGTACTTC. Its protein product is CAWSVRTGGEQYF. The V call is TRBV30, the J call TRBJ2-5; D possibly corresponds to TRBD2 (6 bases). The CDR3 is 13 residues long. Germline-derived CDR1 and CDR2 are GTSNPN and SVGIG (reference sequence). Trimming removed 0 bases at V and 11 bases at J, with 16 bases between.